The entry below gives a single T cell receptor beta chain sequence along with its context. This clonotype was observed a handful of times. Its antigen remains undetermined. Within one base of it there is no much larger clone, and no base qualities were kept. V is cut by 7 bases and J by 4 bases, and the space between the germline ends is 11 bases. CDR1 and CDR2, looked up from the germline V gene, are SQVTM and ANQGSEA. Reading from cysteine to phenylalanine, the CDR3 counts 12 amino acids. Kept here is only the CDR3 DNA, which spans 36 bases and is read in frame from base 1. TCRdb names Illumina HiSeq 2500 as the instrument used. TCR beta libraries were prepared by quantitative 5'-RACE with molecular barcodes. As for the original processing: A new computational method based on a probabilistic model of VDJ rearrangement was used to identify disease-linked TCR variants. TCRdb applied fastp at Q25 and MiXCR to the public reads, then kept only in-frame beta chains. Each CDR3 protein appears once, grouped with its most common genes and DNA. The V and J calls were not made by the authors but by TCRdb's processing. This sample lists under 850,000 distinct CDR3 sequences; 15% to 20% were detected once. Together, the top ten hold over 15% of the sample.

This sample was taken from a study of CD8 T cells in ankylosing spondylitis (dated by TCRdb to about 2017). At the level of the whole study: The study profiled T cell receptor beta repertoires in healthy donors and ankylosing spondylitis patients to find disease-linked TCR variants. The whole study cohort included some 100 healthy donors and 25 ankylosing spondylitis patients. Peripheral blood samples were taken, and synovial fluid was additionally collected from ankylosing spondylitis patients.

The research as a whole found: The disease-linked clones showed a CD8+ phenotype and occurred at relatively low frequencies in peripheral blood. According to the report, matched synovial fluid samples from ankylosing spondylitis patients were significantly enriched for the disease-linked clones. Some TCR beta motif variants had previously been reported in synovial fluid and blood of reactive arthritis patients, which suggested common disease-initiation mechanisms. A TCR beta motif made up of several highly homologous amino acid variants appeared to be characteristic of blood from ankylosing spondylitis patients.

The chain couples TRBV29-1 to TRBJ1-5; a confident D gene designation cannot be given. The sequenced material came from blood, either unsorted or a sorted T cell fraction (not recorded which). The clonotype was recovered from a male donor with ankylosing spondylitis. The CDR3 protein is CSAGGKNQPQHF. Here is the DNA: TGCAGCGCGGGAGGAAAGAATCAGCCCCAGCATTTT.